The sequence of this T cell receptor (beta chain) was determined in a study of blood T cell repertoires in COVID-19. Study information: Recovered status applied to Cohort 3 donors who had two consecutive negative PCRs. It also applied to those with clearance or with symptom resolution. There were acute and convalescent COVID-19 samples, and they came from the United States, Italy and Spain.

V was clipped by 1 base and J by 2 bases, with 11 bases between them. The germline gives CDR1 SEHNR, CDR2 FQNEAQ (reference sequence). The CDR3 sequence is 16 residues long. TCRdb keeps only in-frame clones here, not all; method: immunoSEQ multiplex PCR. Of 200,000 to 250,000 clones listed, approximately 87% are singletons. The sequenced material came from PBMCs or T cells enriched from blood (not recorded which). The sequence was collected from a woman aged 45-65 years in a cohort exposed to, infected with or recovered from COVID-19 (not recorded which). This rearrangement joins TRBV7-9 to TRBJ2-2; D is possibly TRBD2 (5 bases). The CDR3 spells CASSLVSGTNTGELFF. Here the CDR3 DNA reads TGTGCCAGCAGCTTAGTCAGCGGCACCAACACCGGGGAGCTGTTTTTT.